A selection of T cell receptor beta chains follows, all from one sample in a study of blood T cell repertoires in COVID-19. Produced via immunoSEQ multiplex PCR; TCRdb's table is partial and in-frame only. The repertoire includes about 170,000 clones, over 80% of them detected once, and about 4.4% sits in the top ten. The sequencing input was PBMCs or T cells enriched from blood (not recorded which). Every receptor here comes from a woman in her forties or fifties who had recovered from COVID-19. Both conserved end residues are trimmed from each CDR3.

V gene: TRBV28
J gene: TRBJ2-6
CDR3 protein: ASSFFGQGSGANVLT

V gene: TRBV30
J gene: TRBJ2-3
CDR3 protein: AWSVIPGGTQY

V gene: TRBV3-1/TRBV3-2
J gene: TRBJ2-3
CDR3 protein: ASSQASGGASDTQY

V gene: TRBV18
J gene: TRBJ2-3
CDR3 protein: VSSPLAGGTDTQY

V gene: TRBV30
J gene: TRBJ1-6
CDR3 protein: AWSLAVGTLH

V gene: TRBV7-9
J gene: TRBJ1-2
CDR3 protein: ASSSTTVSGIGYT

V gene: TRBV4-1
J gene: TRBJ1-5
CDR3 protein: ASSQVGGGRDQPQH

V gene: TRBV14
J gene: TRBJ2-3
CDR3 protein: ASSQTLTRTDTQY

V gene: TRBV19
J gene: TRBJ2-1
CDR3 protein: ATHPGQGVNEQF

V gene: TRBV9
J gene: TRBJ1-1
CDR3 protein: ASSAEDSHAEAF

V gene: TRBV5-1
J gene: TRBJ1-4
CDR3 protein: ASSLAGVSGEKLF

V gene: TRBV28
J gene: TRBJ2-1
CDR3 protein: ASSPPGAGGYNEQF

V gene: TRBV30
J gene: TRBJ1-5
CDR3 protein: AWSREGHSNQPQH

V gene: TRBV18
J gene: TRBJ2-5
CDR3 protein: ASSPPASGSYQETQY

V gene: TRBV14
J gene: TRBJ1-2
CDR3 protein: ASSHPYYGYT

V gene: TRBV6-5
J gene: TRBJ2-3
CDR3 protein: ASRVADTQY